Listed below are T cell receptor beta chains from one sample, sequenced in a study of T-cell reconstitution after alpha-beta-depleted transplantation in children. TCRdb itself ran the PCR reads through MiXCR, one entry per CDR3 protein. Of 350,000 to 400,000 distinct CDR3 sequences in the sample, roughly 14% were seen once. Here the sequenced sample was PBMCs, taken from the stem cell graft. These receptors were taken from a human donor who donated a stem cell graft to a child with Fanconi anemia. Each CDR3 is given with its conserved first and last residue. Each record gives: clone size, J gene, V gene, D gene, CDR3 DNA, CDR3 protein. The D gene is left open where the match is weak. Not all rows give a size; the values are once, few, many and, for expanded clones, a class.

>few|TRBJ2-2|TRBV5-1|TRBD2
TGCGCCAGCAGCTGGATCGGGGGGGCGATCCTGAACACCGGGGAGCTGTTTTTT
CASSWIGGAILNTGELFF
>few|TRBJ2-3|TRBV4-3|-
TGCGCCAGCAGCCCCTTAGGAGGAGATACGCAGTATTTT
CASSPLGGDTQYF
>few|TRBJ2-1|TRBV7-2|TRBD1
TGTGCCAGCAGCGTTGGACAGGGTTACTACAATGAGCAGTTCTTC
CASSVGQGYYNEQFF
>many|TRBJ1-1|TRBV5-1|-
TGCGCCAGCAGCTTGGATGGGGGGTGGGAAGCTTTCTTT
CASSLDGGWEAFF
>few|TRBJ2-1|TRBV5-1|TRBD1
TGCGCCAGCAGGCAGGGACAGATCCTAAACAATGAGCAGTTCTTC
CASRQGQILNNEQFF
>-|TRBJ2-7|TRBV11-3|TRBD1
TGTGCCAGCAGCGGGGGACAGGGAACGGGCGAGCAGTACTTC
CASSGGQGTGEQYF
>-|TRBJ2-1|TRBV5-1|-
TGCGCCAGCAGCGCTGCGACGGGGGAAATTAGCGAGCAGTTCTTC
CASSAATGEISEQFF
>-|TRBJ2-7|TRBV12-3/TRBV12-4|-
TGTGCCGGCAGAACCGGGACCGACGAGCAGTACTTC
CAGRTGTDEQYF
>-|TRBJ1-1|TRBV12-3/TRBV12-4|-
TGTGCCAGCAGTCTGGATTTGGTAGGCACTGAAGCTTTCTTT
CASSLDLVGTEAFF
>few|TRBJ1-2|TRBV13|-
TGTGCCAGCAGCTTAATATCGGGGGGGAGCCTGGGCTACACCTTC
CASSLISGGSLGYTF
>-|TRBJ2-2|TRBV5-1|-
TGCGCCAGCTCTTCCGGGGTGACCACCGGGGAGCTGTTTTTT
CASSSGVTTGELFF
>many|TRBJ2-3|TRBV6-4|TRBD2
TGTGCCAGCAGCGAAGATGATAGCGGGGGTCCGCAGTATTTT
CASSEDDSGGPQYF